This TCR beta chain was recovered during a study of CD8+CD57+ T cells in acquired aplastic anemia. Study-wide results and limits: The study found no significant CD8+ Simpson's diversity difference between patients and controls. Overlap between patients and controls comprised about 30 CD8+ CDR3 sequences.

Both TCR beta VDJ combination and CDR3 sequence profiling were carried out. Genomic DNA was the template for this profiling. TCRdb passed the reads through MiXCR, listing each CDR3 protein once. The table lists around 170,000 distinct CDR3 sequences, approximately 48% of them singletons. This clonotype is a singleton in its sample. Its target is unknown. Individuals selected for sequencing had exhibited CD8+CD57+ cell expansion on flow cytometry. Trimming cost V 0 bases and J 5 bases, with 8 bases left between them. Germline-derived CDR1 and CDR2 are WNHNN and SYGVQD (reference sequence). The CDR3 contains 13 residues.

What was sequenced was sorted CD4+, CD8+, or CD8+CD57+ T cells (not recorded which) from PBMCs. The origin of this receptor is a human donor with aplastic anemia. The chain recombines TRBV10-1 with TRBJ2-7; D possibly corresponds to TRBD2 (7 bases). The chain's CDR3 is CASSESGGHEQYF. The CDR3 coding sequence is TGCGCCAGCAGTGAGTCCGGGGGGCACGAGCAGTACTTC.